These 21 T cell receptor beta chains share one sample of origin, sequenced in a study of shared clonotypes between healthy human individuals. Sequenced by immunoSEQ multiplex PCR; TCRdb stores in-frame clones only, minus some. The sample carries 1,500,000 or so clones, approximately 96% recorded once. The source material was naive CD4+ T cells sorted from blood. Subset: CD45RA+ positively selected. Receptors originate from a young man in good health.

The rearrangement joins TRBV5-1 to TRBJ2-7; 9 bases are a match to TRBD1. J lost 6 bases, V lost 3 bases, and 7 bases had no gene match. Germline V CDR1 and CDR2: SGHRS, YFSETQ. The CDR3 length is 14 residues. CDR3 nucleotide sequence: TGCGCCAGCAGCTCCGGGACAGGGTTTGTCGAGCAGTACTTC. This gives the protein CASSSGTGFVEQYF.

The chain employs TRBV9 and TRBJ2-1; D possibly uses TRBD1 or TRBD2 (8 bases each). Germline V gene sequence: CDR1 SGDLS, CDR2 YYNGEE. V lost 0 bases and J 1 base, leaving 23 bases between the germline ends. This CDR3 is built from 20 residues. The CDR3 nucleotides are TGTGCCAGCAGCGTAGCCCCAGGGGGCGGGAGGACTGGATCCTACAATGAGCAGTTCTTC. It encodes CASSVAPGGGRTGSYNEQFF.

CDR3 protein: CASIRDSTSGANVLTF. The CDR3, as DNA: TGTGCCAGCATCCGGGACTCAACCTCTGGGGCCAACGTCCTGACTTTC. This rearrangement joins TRBV28 to TRBJ2-6; maybe TRBD2 (6 bases). Germline CDR1 MDHEN, CDR2 SYDVKM. This CDR3 is built from 16 residues. V lost 7 bases and J 0 bases, leaving 13 bases between the germline ends.

This clone was observed once. V usage is TRBV6-5 and J usage is TRBJ1-5; possibly TRBD1 for D (5 bases). V lost 8 bases, J lost 6 bases, and 20 bases lay in between. The CDR3 runs 15 residues. The germline V gene encodes CDR1 MNHEY and CDR2 SVGAGI. This CDR3 reads CASQPAGGIGQPQHF. CDR3 bases: TGTGCCAGCCAACCCGCCGGGGGAATAGGTCAGCCCCAGCATTTT.

The CDR3 here is CASSPLSRYNEQFF. CDR3 DNA: TGTGCCAGCAGCCCGCTGAGTAGATACAATGAGCAGTTCTTC. This chain connects TRBV7-6 to TRBJ2-1, with D hard to call. Between the trimmed V and J ends, which lost 5 bases and 4 bases, there was a span of 12 bases. The CDR3 is 14 residues long. CDR1 SGHVS and CDR2 FNYEAQ come from the germline V gene. The full variable domain, in which reference TRBV7-6 and TRBJ2-1 provide the parts outside the CDR3, is GAGVSQSPRYKVTKRGQDVALRCDPISGHVSLYWYRQALGQGPEFLTYFNYEAQQDKSGLPNDRFSAERPEGSISTLTIQRTEQRDSAMYRCASSPLSRYNEQFFGPGTRLTVL.

The V and J genes are TRBV5-4 and TRBJ2-1, with 14 bases matching TRBD2. The CDR3 contains 20 residues. Unmatched junction bases numbered 21, after V lost 4 bases and J lost 9 bases. The germline V gene encodes CDR1 SGHNT and CDR2 YYREEE (reference sequence). The CDR3 DNA is TGTGCCAGCAGCGACACGACGAGCCCGGGACTAGCGGGAGTCGTAAGTGAGCAGTTCTTC. Translation gives CASSDTTSPGLAGVVSEQFF. The full variable domain, its missing parts supplied by reference TRBV5-4 and TRBJ2-1, is ETGVTQSPTHLIKTRGQQVTLRCSSQSGHNTVSWYQQALGQGPQFIFQYYREEENGRGNFPPRFSGLQFPNYSSELNVNALELDDSALYLCASSDTTSPGLAGVVSEQFFGPGTRLTVL.

This clone was detected only once. The rearrangement uses TRBV6-5 and TRBJ2-1; perhaps TRBD2 as D (5 bases). Looked up from germline, CDR1 is MNHEY and CDR2 is SVGAGI. CDR3 length equals 14 residues. The V and J ends lost 7 bases and 7 bases respectively, with 17 bases between them. CDR3 sequence (DNA): TGTGCCAGCACGGGAAGGGCGGATTTTAATGAGCAGTTCTTC. Its translation: CASTGRADFNEQFF.

The chain links TRBV18 to TRBJ1-4; unclear D gene. Trimming stripped 6 bases from V and 0 bases from J, with 14 bases between. Germline V gene lookup returns CDR1 KGHSH and CDR2 LQKENI. The CDR3 runs to 16 residues. CDR3 bases: TGTGCCAGCTCGCGGGCCTTAAAAGCAACTAATGAAAAACTGTTTTTT. It translates to CASSRALKATNEKLFF.

The rearrangement uses TRBV11-2 and TRBJ2-7; D is ambiguous. V gave up 5 bases and J gave up 3 bases, with 8 bases separating them. Germline V gene sequence: CDR1 SGHAT, CDR2 FQNNGV. The CDR3 is 12 amino acids. The DNA for the CDR3 is TGTGCCAGCAGCCCGGATCACTACGAGCAGTACTTC. Amino acids: CASSPDHYEQYF. Drawing the rest from reference TRBV11-2 and TRBJ2-7, the complete variable domain is EAGVAQSPRYKIIEKRQSVAFWCNPISGHATLYWYQQILGQGPKLLIQFQNNGVVDDSQLPKDRFSAERLKGVDSTLKIQPAKLEDSAVYLCASSPDHYEQYFGPGTRLTVT.

The V and J genes are TRBV19 and TRBJ2-7; a possible D gene is TRBD2 (6 bases). CDR1 is LNHDA and CDR2 is SQIVND in the germline V gene (reference sequence). V was clipped by 5 bases and J by 3 bases, with 14 bases between them. The CDR3 runs 14 residues. The DNA for the CDR3 is TGTGCCAGTAGTTTACGGGGTAGCGGCTACGAGCAGTACTTC. Translating gives CASSLRGSGYEQYF.

Of note for this clone: In the same sample, other DNA sequences code for this CDR3. The V gene is TRBV9, the J gene TRBJ2-7, with D unresolved. This CDR3 is built from 13 residues. Germline V gene sequence: CDR1 SGDLS, CDR2 YYNGEE. V was cut by 0 bases and J by 3 bases, with 7 bases left in between. CDR3 sequence reads: CASSVDGIYEQYF. The CDR3 DNA reads as TGTGCCAGCAGCGTAGATGGAATCTACGAGCAGTACTTC. Full variable domain (remainder filled in from reference TRBV9 and TRBJ2-7): DSGVTQTPKHLITATGQRVTLRCSPRSGDLSVYWYQQSLDQGLQFLIQYYNGEERAKGNILERFSAQQFPDLHSELNLSSLELGDSALYFCASSVDGIYEQYFGPGTRLTVT.

CDR3 protein: CASSLEGRTDTQYF. Written as DNA, the CDR3 is TGTGCCAGCAGCTTAGAAGGCCGGACAGATACGCAGTATTTT. The chain uses TRBV7-9 and TRBJ2-3; D remains unclear. This CDR3 has 14 residues. V lost 1 base, J lost 3 bases, and 8 bases lay in between. Per germline, CDR1 SEHNR and CDR2 FQNEAQ (reference sequence). Full variable domain (rest looked up from reference TRBV7-9 and TRBJ2-3): DTGVSQNPRHKITKRGQNVTFRCDPISEHNRLYWYRQTLGQGPEFLTYFQNEAQLEKSRLLSDRFSAERPKGSFSTLEIQRTEQGDSAMYLCASSLEGRTDTQYFGPGTRLTVL.

The V call is TRBV28, the J call TRBJ2-2; D not certain. Trimming took off 7 bases at V and 8 bases at J, with 8 bases between the two ends. Germline CDR1 reads MDHEN; CDR2 reads SYDVKM. CDR3 size: 11 residues. CDR3 sequence: CASNLGGELFF. The CDR3 DNA reads as TGTGCCAGCAATCTAGGGGGGGAGCTGTTTTTT. The whole variable domain, remainder taken from reference TRBV28 and TRBJ2-2, is DVKVTQSSRYLVKRTGEKVFLECVQDMDHENMFWYRQDPGLGLRLIYFSYDVKMKEKGDIPEGYSVSREKKERFSLILESASTNQTSMYLCASNLGGELFFGEGSRLTVL.

The genes are TRBV6-6 and TRBJ2-5; D gene unclear. The V gene lost 0 bases and the J gene lost 3 bases, with 8 bases spanning the gap. The CDR3 has 14 residues. CDR1 is MNHNY and CDR2 is SVGAGI in the germline V gene (reference sequence). The CDR3 DNA reads as TGTGCCAGCAGTTACTCGCGTAGTAAAGAGACCCAGTACTTC. Translation: CASSYSRSKETQYF.

The V and J genes are TRBV5-1 and TRBJ2-7, with TRBD2 matching 7 bases. This CDR3 has 15 residues. Trimming at V came to 0 bases and at J to 7 bases, leaving 10 bases not matched to a gene. The V gene's germline CDR1 is SGHRS and CDR2 YFSETQ. The CDR3, as DNA: TGCGCCAGCAGCTTGGCCGATGGGAGGGCCAGGGAGCAGTACTTC. Amino acids: CASSLADGRAREQYF. The variable domain in full, with the rest retrieved from reference TRBV5-1 and TRBJ2-7, is KAGVTQTPRYLIKTRGQQVTLSCSPISGHRSVSWYQQTPGQGLQFLFEYFSETQRNKGNFPGRFSGRQFSNSRSEMNVSTLELGDSALYLCASSLADGRAREQYFGPGTRLTVT.

This chain uses TRBV10-3 with TRBJ2-2; 10 nucleotides match TRBD1. There are 16 residues in the CDR3. The V segment lost 8 bases and the J segment 3 bases; nucleotides outside the gene matches: 9. CDR1 is ENHRY, CDR2 SYGVKD, per germline. As DNA, the CDR3 is TGTGCCATCTCCGGGACAGGGGCTTTGTACACCGGGGAGCTGTTTTTT. It specifies CAISGTGALYTGELFF.

This clone was seen a single time. The rearrangement joins TRBV10-3 to TRBJ2-5, with TRBD2 as a possible D gene (5 bases). CDR1 and CDR2 (germline): ENHRY, SYGVKD. The CDR3 consists of 14 residues. V lost 6 bases, J lost 5 bases, and 16 bases lay in between. In DNA, the CDR3 is TGTGCCATCAGAGAGGGCCCGTCCTTGGAGACCCAGTACTTC. This codes for CAIREGPSLETQYF.

The CDR3 bases are TGTGCCAGCAGCTTAGAAGGGGGTGACACAGATACGCAGTATTTT. It translates to CASSLEGGDTDTQYF. The chain has TRBV11-3 and TRBJ2-3, with D possibly matching TRBD1 (6 bases). Germline V lookup: CDR1 SGHNT, CDR2 YENEEA. CDR3 length: 15 residues. With 0 bases removed from V and 2 bases from J, the gap between germline ends came to 9 bases. The variable domain in full, completed from reference TRBV11-3 and TRBJ2-3, reads EAGVVQSPRYKIIEKKQPVAFWCNPISGHNTLYWYLQNLGQGPELLIRYENEEAVDDSQLPKDRFSAERLKGVDSTLKIQPAELGDSAVYLCASSLEGGDTDTQYFGPGTRLTVL.

A word on this clone: The sample holds other DNA sequences that translate to the same CDR3. V gene TRBV28 combines with J gene TRBJ1-2, with D possibly matching TRBD1 (5 bases). CDR3 length: 14 residues. Trimming took off 6 bases at V and 2 bases at J, with 13 bases between the two ends. Germline CDR1 MDHEN, CDR2 SYDVKM. The CDR3 spells CASSLTGRNYGYTF. DNA of the CDR3: TGTGCCAGCAGCCTTACAGGACGAAACTATGGCTACACCTTC.

This chain connects TRBV2 to TRBJ1-2; the D is unclear. V lost 6 bases to trimming and J lost 4 bases, with 6 bases between them. The CDR3 loop spans 11 amino acids. Germline V gene data show CDR1 as SNHLY and CDR2 as FYNNEI. As DNA, the CDR3 is TGTGCCAGCAGGGTCGGCTATGGCTACACCTTC. This translates into CASRVGYGYTF.

The genes are TRBV7-9 and TRBJ1-1, with D perhaps matching TRBD1 (6 bases). Germline CDR1 and CDR2: SEHNR and FQNEAQ (reference sequence). Trimming pared 1 base from V and 0 bases from J, leaving 9 bases between. CDR3 length: 15 amino acids. In DNA, the CDR3 is TGTGCCAGCAGCTTAGACAGGGACATGAACACTGAAGCTTTCTTT. It yields the protein CASSLDRDMNTEAFF. The whole variable domain, remainder taken from reference TRBV7-9 and TRBJ1-1, is DTGVSQNPRHKITKRGQNVTFRCDPISEHNRLYWYRQTLGQGPEFLTYFQNEAQLEKSRLLSDRFSAERPKGSFSTLEIQRTEQGDSAMYLCASSLDRDMNTEAFFGQGTRLTVV.